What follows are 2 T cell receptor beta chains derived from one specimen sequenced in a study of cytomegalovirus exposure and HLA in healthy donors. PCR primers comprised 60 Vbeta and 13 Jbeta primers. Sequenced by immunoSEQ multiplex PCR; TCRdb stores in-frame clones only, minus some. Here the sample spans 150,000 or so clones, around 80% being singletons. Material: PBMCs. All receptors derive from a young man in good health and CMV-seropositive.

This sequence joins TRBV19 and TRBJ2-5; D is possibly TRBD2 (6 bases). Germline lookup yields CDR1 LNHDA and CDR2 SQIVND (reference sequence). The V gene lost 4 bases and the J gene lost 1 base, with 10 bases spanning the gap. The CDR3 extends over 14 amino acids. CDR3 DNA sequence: TGTGCCAGTAGTACCTGGGACTCCCAAGAGACCCAGTACTTC. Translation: CASSTWDSQETQYF.

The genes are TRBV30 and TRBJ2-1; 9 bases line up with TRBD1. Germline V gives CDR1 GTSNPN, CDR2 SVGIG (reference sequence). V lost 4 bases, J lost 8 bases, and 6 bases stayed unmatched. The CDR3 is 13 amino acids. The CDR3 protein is CAWNPGQGYEQFF. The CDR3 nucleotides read TGTGCCTGGAACCCGGGACAGGGCTATGAGCAGTTCTTC. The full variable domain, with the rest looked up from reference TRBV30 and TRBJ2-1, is SQTIHQWPATLVQPVGSPLSLECTVEGTSNPNLYWYRQAAGRGLQLLFYSVGIGQISSEVPQNLSASRPQDRQFILSSKKLLLSDSGFYLCAWNPGQGYEQFFGPGTRLTVL.